The T cell receptor beta chain under discussion was sequenced for a study of OX40 agonist ivuxolimab in advanced cancers. Regarding the study as a whole: Some nonresponders likewise displayed low normalized T-cell clonal expansion. Specificity for antigen went undetermined in the expanded peripheral T cells. CD4+ and CD8+ blood T cells expanded clonally by week 6 at 0.1 to 3.0 mg/kg. There were, on average, more expanded clones in CD8+ T cells than in CD4+.

J was trimmed by 6 bases and V by 1 base; bases with no gene match: 12. There are 18 residues in the CDR3. Germline V lookup: CDR1 MNHEY, CDR2 SMNVEV (reference sequence). Details on this clone: Antigen: not known.

Method: immunoSEQ multiplex PCR; TCRdb's copy keeps in-frame clones and lacks some. In the table there are around 48,000 clones, approximately 86% of which are singletons. The source was CD4+ or CD8+ T cells sorted from blood, collected in a trial of the OX40 agonist ivuxolimab. This clonotype originated in an adult with an advanced solid tumor such as melanoma, head and neck, liver or kidney cancer. The chain couples TRBV27 to TRBJ2-1; TRBD1 matches 10 bases. CDR3 protein: CASSLFTTTGTGVNEQFF. For the CDR3, the DNA is TGTGCCAGCAGTTTATTTACAACGACCGGGACAGGGGTCAATGAGCAGTTCTTC.